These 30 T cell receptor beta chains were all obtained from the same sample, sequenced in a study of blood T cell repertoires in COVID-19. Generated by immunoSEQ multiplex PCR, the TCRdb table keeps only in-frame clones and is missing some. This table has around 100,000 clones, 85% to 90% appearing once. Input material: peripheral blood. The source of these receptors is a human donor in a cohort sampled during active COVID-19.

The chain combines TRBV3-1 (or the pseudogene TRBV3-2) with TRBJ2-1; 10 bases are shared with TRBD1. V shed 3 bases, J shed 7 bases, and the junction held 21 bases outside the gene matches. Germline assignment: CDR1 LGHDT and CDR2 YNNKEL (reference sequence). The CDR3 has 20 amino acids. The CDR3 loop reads CASSHLSAGQGPLGGNEQFF. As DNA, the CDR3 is TGTGCCAGCAGCCATTTATCTGCGGGACAGGGGCCCCTAGGGGGGAATGAGCAGTTCTTC.

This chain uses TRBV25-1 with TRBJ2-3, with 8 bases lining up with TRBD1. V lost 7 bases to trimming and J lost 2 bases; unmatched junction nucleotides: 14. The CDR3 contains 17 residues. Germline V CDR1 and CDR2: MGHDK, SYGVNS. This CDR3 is CASTPPQRQGNTDTQYF. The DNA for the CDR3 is TGTGCCAGCACCCCCCCACAGCGACAGGGGAACACAGATACGCAGTATTTT.

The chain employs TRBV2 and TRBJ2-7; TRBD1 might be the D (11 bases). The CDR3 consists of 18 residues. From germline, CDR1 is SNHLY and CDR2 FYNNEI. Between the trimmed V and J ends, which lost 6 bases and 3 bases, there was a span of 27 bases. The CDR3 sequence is CASRAGQGARTSGYEQYF. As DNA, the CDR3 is TGTGCCAGCAGGGCCGGACAGGGGGCTAGGACTAGCGGCTACGAGCAGTACTTC.

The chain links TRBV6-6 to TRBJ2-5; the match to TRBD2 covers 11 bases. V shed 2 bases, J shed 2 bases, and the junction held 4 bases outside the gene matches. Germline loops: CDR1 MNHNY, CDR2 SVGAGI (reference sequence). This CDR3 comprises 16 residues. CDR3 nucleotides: TGTGCCAGCAGTTACAGTGGGACTAGCGGTCAAGAGACCCAGTACTTC. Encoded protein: CASSYSGTSGQETQYF.

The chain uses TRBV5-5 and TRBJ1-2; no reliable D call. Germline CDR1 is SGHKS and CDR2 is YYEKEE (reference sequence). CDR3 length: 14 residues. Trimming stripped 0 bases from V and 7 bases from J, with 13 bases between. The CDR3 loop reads CASSLAGEMGGYTF. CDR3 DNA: TGTGCCAGCAGCTTGGCCGGGGAGATGGGTGGCTACACCTTC.

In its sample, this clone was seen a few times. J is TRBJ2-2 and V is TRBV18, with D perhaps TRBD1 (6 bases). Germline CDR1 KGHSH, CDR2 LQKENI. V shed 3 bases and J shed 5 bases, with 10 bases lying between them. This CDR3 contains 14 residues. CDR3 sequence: CASSPDSFTGELFF. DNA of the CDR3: TGTGCCAGCTCACCGGACAGCTTTACCGGGGAGCTGTTTTTT.

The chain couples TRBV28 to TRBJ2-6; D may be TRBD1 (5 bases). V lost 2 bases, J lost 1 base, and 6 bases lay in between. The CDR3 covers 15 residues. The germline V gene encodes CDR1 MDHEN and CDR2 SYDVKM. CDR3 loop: CASSLQGSGANVLTF. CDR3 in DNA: TGTGCCAGCAGTTTACAGGGTTCTGGGGCCAACGTCCTGACTTTC.

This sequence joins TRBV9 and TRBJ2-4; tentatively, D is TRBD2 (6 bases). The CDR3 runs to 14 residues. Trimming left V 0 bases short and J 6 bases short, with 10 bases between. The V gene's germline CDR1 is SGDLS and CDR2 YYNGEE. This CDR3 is CASSVDFGRNIQYF. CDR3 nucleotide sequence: TGTGCCAGCAGCGTAGATTTCGGGAGAAACATTCAGTACTTC.

CDR3 DNA sequence: TGTGCCAGCAGTTACCTCCTCCGTAGGGGGCAGGTAGAGACCCAGTACTTC. Encoded protein: CASSYLLRRGQVETQYF. This chain links TRBV6-2 or TRBV6-3 with TRBJ2-5; TRBD1 aligns across 7 bases. Trimming removed 2 bases from V and 4 bases from J; junction bases left unmatched: 13. CDR1 is MNHEY and CDR2 is SVGEGT in the germline V gene. The CDR3 loop spans 17 amino acids.

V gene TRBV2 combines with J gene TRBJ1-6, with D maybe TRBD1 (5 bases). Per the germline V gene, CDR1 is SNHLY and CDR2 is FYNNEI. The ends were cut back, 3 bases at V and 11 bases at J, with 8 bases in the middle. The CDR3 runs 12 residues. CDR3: CASSDQGAPLHF. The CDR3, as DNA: TGTGCCAGCAGTGATCAGGGTGCACCCCTCCACTTT.

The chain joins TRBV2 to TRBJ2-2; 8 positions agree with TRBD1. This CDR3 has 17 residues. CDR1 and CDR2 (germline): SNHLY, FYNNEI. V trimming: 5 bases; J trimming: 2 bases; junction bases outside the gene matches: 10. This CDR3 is CASSPTRQGPNTGELFF. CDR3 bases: TGTGCCAGCAGTCCGACGCGACAGGGGCCTAACACCGGGGAGCTGTTTTTT. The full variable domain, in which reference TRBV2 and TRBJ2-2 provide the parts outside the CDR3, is EPEVTQTPSHQVTQMGQEVILRCVPISNHLYFYWYRQILGQKVEFLVSFYNNEISEKSEIFDDQFSVERPDGSNFTLKIRSTKLEDSAMYFCASSPTRQGPNTGELFFGEGSRLTVL.

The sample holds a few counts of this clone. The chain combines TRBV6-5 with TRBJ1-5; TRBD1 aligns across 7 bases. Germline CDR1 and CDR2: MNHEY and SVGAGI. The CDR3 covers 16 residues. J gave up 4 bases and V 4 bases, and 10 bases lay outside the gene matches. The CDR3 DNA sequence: TGTGCCAGCAGTTTACAGTTAGGGGGCCTTAATCAGCCCCAGCATTTT. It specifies CASSLQLGGLNQPQHF.

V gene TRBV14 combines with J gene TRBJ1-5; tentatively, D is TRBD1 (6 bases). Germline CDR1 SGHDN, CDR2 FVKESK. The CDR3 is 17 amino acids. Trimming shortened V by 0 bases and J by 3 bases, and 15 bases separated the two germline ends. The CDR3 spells CASSQDSRTAFNQPQHF. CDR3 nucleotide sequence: TGTGCCAGCAGCCAAGATAGCCGGACAGCCTTCAATCAGCCCCAGCATTTT.

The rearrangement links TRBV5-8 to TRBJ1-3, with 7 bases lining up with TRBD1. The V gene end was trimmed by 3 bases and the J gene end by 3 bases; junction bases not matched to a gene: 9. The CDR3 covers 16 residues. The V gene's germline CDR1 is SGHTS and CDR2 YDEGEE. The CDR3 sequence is CASSSETGWNGNTIYF. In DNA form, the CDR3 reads TGTGCCAGCAGCTCGGAGACAGGGTGGAATGGAAACACCATATATTTT.

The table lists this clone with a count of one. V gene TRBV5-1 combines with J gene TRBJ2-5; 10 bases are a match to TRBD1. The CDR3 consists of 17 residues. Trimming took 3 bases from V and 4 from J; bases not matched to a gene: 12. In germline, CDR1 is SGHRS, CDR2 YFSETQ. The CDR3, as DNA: TGCGCCAGCAGCTCCCCGGGGGGACAGGGGATTGGAGAGACCCAGTACTTC. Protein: CASSSPGGQGIGETQYF.

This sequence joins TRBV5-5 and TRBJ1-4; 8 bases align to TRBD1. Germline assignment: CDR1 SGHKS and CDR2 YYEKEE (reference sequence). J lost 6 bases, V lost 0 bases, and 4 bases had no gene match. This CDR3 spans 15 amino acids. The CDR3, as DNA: TGTGCCAGCAGCTTGGGGCACAGGGGGGATGAAAAACTGTTTTTT. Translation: CASSLGHRGDEKLFF.

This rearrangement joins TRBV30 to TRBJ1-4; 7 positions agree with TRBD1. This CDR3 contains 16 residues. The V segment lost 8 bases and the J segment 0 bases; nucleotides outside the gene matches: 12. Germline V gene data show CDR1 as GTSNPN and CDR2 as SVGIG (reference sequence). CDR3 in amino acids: CARGTAKSPTNEKLFF. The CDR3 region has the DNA TGTGCCCGTGGGACAGCAAAATCGCCAACTAATGAAAAACTGTTTTTT. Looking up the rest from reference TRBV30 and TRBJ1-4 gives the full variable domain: SQTIHQWPATLVQPVGSPLSLECTVEGTSNPNLYWYRQAAGRGLQLLFYSVGIGQISSEVPQNLSASRPQDRQFILSSKKLLLSDSGFYLCARGTAKSPTNEKLFFGSGTQLSVL.

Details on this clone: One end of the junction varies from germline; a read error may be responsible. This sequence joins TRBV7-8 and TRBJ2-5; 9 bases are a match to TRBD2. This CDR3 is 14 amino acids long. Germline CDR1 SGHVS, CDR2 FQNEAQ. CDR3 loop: CASSSGTSSLGVHF. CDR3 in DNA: TGTGCCAGCAGCTCAGGGACTAGCAGCCTGGGGGTGCACTTC.

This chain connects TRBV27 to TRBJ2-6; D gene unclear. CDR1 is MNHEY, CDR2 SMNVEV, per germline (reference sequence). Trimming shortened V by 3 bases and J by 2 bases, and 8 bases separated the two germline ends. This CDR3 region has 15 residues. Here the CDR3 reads CASSFRVTGANVLTF. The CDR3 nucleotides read TGTGCCAGCAGTTTCCGGGTAACTGGGGCCAACGTCCTGACTTTC. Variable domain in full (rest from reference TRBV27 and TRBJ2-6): EAQVTQNPRYLITVTGKKLTVTCSQNMNHEYMSWYRQDPGLGLRQIYYSMNVEVTDKGDVPEGYKVSRKEKRNFPLILESPSPNQTSLYFCASSFRVTGANVLTFGAGSRLTVL.

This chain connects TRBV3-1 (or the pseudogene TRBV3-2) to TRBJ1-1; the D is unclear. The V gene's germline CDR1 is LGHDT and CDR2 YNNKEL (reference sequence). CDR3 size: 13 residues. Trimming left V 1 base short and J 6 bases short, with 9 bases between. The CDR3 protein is CASSQGRWAEAFF. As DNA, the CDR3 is TGTGCCAGCAGCCAAGGGAGATGGGCTGAAGCTTTCTTT.

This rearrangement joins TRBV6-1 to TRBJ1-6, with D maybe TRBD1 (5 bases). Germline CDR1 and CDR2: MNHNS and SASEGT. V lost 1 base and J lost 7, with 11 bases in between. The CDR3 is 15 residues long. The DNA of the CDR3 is TGTGCCAGCAGTGAAGGGCACAGGAGAAATTCACCCCTCCACTTT. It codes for CASSEGHRRNSPLHF.

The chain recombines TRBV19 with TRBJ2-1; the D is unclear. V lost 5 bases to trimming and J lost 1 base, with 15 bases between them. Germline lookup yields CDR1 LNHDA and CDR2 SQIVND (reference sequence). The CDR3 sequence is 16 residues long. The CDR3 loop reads CASSPFSAQSYNEQFF. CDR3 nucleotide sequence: TGTGCCAGTAGTCCGTTCAGCGCTCAGTCCTACAATGAGCAGTTCTTC.

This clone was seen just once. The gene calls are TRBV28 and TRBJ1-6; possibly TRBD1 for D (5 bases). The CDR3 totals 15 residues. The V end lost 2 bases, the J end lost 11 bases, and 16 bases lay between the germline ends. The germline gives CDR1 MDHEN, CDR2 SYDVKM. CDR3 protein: CASSLGGGRGAPLHF. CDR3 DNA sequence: TGTGCCAGCAGTTTAGGTGGGGGTCGGGGGGCACCCCTCCACTTT.

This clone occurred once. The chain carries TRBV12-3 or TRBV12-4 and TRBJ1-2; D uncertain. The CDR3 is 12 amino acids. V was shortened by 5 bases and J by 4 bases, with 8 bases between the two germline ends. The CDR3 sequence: CASSRSSYGYTF. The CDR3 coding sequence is TGTGCCAGCAGTCGCTCTAGCTATGGCTACACCTTC.

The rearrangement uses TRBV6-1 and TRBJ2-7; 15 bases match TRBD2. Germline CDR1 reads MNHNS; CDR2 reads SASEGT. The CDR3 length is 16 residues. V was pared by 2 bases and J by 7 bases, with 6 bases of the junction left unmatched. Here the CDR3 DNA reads TGTGCCAGCAGTGAATGGACTAGCGGGAGGGCAGGTGAGCAGTACTTC. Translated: CASSEWTSGRAGEQYF.

In DNA, the CDR3 is TGTGCCAGCAGCCTGGACCAGGGGACCCAGTACTTC. Translation gives CASSLDQGTQYF. The chain employs TRBV11-2 and TRBJ2-5, with TRBD1 as a possible D gene (5 bases). V was shortened by 5 bases and J by 7 bases, with 11 bases between the two germline ends. The CDR3 consists of 12 residues. Per the germline V gene, CDR1 is SGHAT and CDR2 is FQNNGV.

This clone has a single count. In DNA, the CDR3 is TGTGCCAGCAGTTCCCGGGACTACAATCAGCCCCAGCATTTT. This sequence encodes CASSSRDYNQPQHF. The chain recombines TRBV6-5 with TRBJ1-5; the D gene is possibly TRBD1 (5 bases). The V end lost 4 bases, the J end lost 3 bases, and 10 bases lay between the germline ends. This CDR3 is 14 amino acids long. Germline values: CDR1 MNHEY, CDR2 SVGAGI.

CDR3 in amino acids: CASSYSGREVDTQYF. The CDR3, as DNA: TGTGCCAGCAGCTATAGCGGGAGGGAGGTAGATACGCAGTATTTT. V gene TRBV9 combines with J gene TRBJ2-3; 11 positions match TRBD2. Germline V gene sequence: CDR1 SGDLS, CDR2 YYNGEE. J lost 5 bases, V lost 4 bases, and 6 bases had no gene match. This CDR3 region has 15 residues.

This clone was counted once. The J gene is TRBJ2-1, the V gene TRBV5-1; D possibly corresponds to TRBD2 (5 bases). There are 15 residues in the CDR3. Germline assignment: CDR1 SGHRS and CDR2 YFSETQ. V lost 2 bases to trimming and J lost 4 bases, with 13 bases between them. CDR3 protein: CASSFAAGEYNEQFF. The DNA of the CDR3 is TGCGCCAGCAGCTTTGCGGCGGGCGAGTACAATGAGCAGTTCTTC. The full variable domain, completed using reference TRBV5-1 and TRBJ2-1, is KAGVTQTPRYLIKTRGQQVTLSCSPISGHRSVSWYQQTPGQGLQFLFEYFSETQRNKGNFPGRFSGRQFSNSRSEMNVSTLELGDSALYLCASSFAAGEYNEQFFGPGTRLTVL.

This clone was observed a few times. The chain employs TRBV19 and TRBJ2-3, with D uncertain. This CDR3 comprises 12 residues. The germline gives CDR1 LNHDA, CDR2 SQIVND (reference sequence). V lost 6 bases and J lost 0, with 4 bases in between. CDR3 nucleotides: TGTGCCAGTAGACAGAGCACAGATACGCAGTATTTT. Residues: CASRQSTDTQYF.